The source of this TCR beta chain is a study of T cells in Graves' hyperthyroidism and ophthalmopathy (dated by TCRdb to 2018 to 2020). Concerning the study at large: Peripheral blood samples were taken at the time of initial diagnosis, prior to any treatment. To identify TCR V-J signatures that set the groups apart, the researchers used a discovery cohort of 90 to 100 patients, made up of approximately 43 with Graves' ophthalmopathy and some 56 with stable Graves' hyperthyroidism. An independent validation cohort of around 19 hyperthyroidism patients and some 15 patients who later progressed to ophthalmopathy tested prospective prediction of ophthalmopathy. The 100 discovery patients were divided at random into training and test sets in a 7:3 ratio. The study also compared thyroid tissue and blood T-cell repertoires from more than 5 Graves' hyperthyroidism patients. Once sampling was done, hyperthyroidism patients were given methimazole at a starting dose of 30 mg daily, whereas ophthalmopathy patients were given high-dose intravenous methylprednisolone. TCR Vbeta CDR3 sequencing of 120 to 150 peripheral blood samples (under 45 ophthalmopathy, 75 hyperthyroidism and around 17 progressor patients) is reported in the paper.

TCR beta CDR3 regions were amplified from RNA transcripts. The first round of RT-PCR for the TCR CDR3 was performed with the HTBI primer set and the Qiagen OneStep RT-PCR kit. Libraries were constructed in a second round of multiplex PCR, after which size selection and purification were performed. Paired-end sequencing of the libraries was performed with 100 bp reads on an Illumina HiSeq2000. On the study's bioinformatics: Raw data were processed with SOAPnuke, discarding reads with adapters, uncalled bases, mean Phred below 15, or no exact constant-primer or identifier match. COPE v1.2.5 was used to merge high-quality paired reads, and clonotypes were defined as unique nucleotide sequences. MiTCR v1.1 was used to align clonotypes to the IMGT TRBV, TRBD and TRBJ reference segments. The analysis included only V-J combinations with a frequency above 0.0001, which together covered around 99% of the repertoires. The TCS score was defined as the ratio of F50 (clonal expansion) to E x V (chaos), calculated using BLOSUM62-based TCRdist between CDR3 peptides within each V-J. Welch's t-statistics and random forest reduced 500 to 650 V-J features to 13, which were used in a naive Bayes classifier (R e1071). The public reads were run again by TCRdb, first through fastp at Q25 and then through MiXCR, and only productive beta chains were kept. Rows are combined by CDR3 protein, so each entry shows the most common genes and DNA. The V and J calls follow TCRdb's processing rather than the paper's. For this sample there are roughly 630,000 distinct CDR3 sequences; 15% to 18% appear just once. The biggest ten clones account for around 7.8% of the sample.

Graves' hyperthyroidism was defined as stable when no progression to ophthalmopathy occurred over 18 months of follow-up. Hyperthyroidism patients were aged 18 to 65 years and newly diagnosed, with disease duration of less than 2 months. Patients with uncontrolled infections, other autoimmune diseases, pregnancy or lactation were excluded. Clinical symptoms, serum thyroxine and TRAb, thyroid ultrasound, and orbital computed tomography formed the basis for the diagnoses. PBMCs were isolated from approximately 10 ml of fresh peripheral blood by Ficoll-Paque density gradient centrifugation. Trizol reagent was used to extract total RNA, and RNA quality was then checked on an Agilent 2100 Bioanalyzer. The sample holds a few counts of this clonotype. The clone's antigen remains unknown. Per-base quality was not reported, and no clone a single base away is much larger than it. The investigation overall reported the following: A model built on a 13 V-J signature distinguished ophthalmopathy from stable hyperthyroidism, reaching 87.88% sensitivity and under 84% specificity in cross-validation and 80%/75% in testing. In validation, the model predicted progression to ophthalmopathy a median of roughly 6.1 months before onset, with roughly 68% sensitivity and roughly 72% specificity. Sample size was not statistically predetermined, and investigators were not blinded to group allocation. Most expanded thyroid clonotypes (frequency above 0.001) were also detected in blood, suggesting blood repertoires may reflect thyroid immune responses.

CDR1 and CDR2 are read off the germline V gene as MNHNS and SASEGT. The trim is 7 bases for V and 0 bases for J, with a gap of 9 bases between the germline ends. The CDR3 measures 14 amino acids from cysteine to phenylalanine. The CDR3 DNA has 42 bases and is translated from base 1. Recombination connected TRBV6-1 to TRBJ1-4, with the D gene too uncertain to name. The material sequenced was blood. The clonotype comes from a woman under 40 with Graves' hyperthyroidism. CDR3 reads: CASKLGSTNEKLFF. The DNA is as follows: TGTGCCAGCAAATTGGGGTCAACTAATGAAAAACTGTTTTTT.